The clone carrying this T cell receptor (beta chain) was observed a few times. The entry originates in a study of T cells in Graves' hyperthyroidism and ophthalmopathy. The V end was cut by 6 bases, the J end by 10 bases, with 21 bases between. CDR3 length: 14 amino acids. Amplified regions were TCR beta CDR3 sequences from RNA transcripts. Initially, a first-round RT-PCR of the TCR CDR3 employed the HTBI primer set. TCRdb recomputed calls from the multiplex PCR reads with MiXCR, one row per CDR3 protein. Among around 720,000 distinct CDR3 sequences listed, approximately 40% were seen once. Patients showing uncontrolled infection, other autoimmune disease, pregnancy or lactation were ineligible.

The sample comprised blood. The chain joins TRBV12-3 or TRBV12-4 to TRBJ1-1, with a weak D call TRBD1 (6 bases). This clonotype originated in a woman aged 40 to 55 with Graves' hyperthyroidism. CDR3 residues: CASRTETGYVRAFF. The DNA of the CDR3 is TGTGCCAGCAGAACTGAGACAGGATACGTGAGAGCTTTCTTT.